The source of this T cell receptor beta chain is a study of blood T cell repertoires in COVID-19. Study-level information: Researchers got acute and convalescent COVID-19 samples from the United States, Italy and Spain. T cells, B-cell-depleted T cells, or PBMCs provided the cDNA or gDNA that served as material.

Per the original methods: Reference gene primer amplification gave nucleated cell count estimates. TCRdb's copy holds only in-frame clones and misses some; the assay was immunoSEQ multiplex PCR. The V and J calls and clone size were taken over from that table, and D and trimming were inferred from the DNA. This sample has approximately 230,000 clones; roughly 80% occur once, and the top ten carry just under 20%. This clone was picked up a small number of times. The sequenced sample was peripheral blood. This clonotype was obtained from a young man with active or convalescent COVID-19.

The CDR3 sequence: CSVAGRVGVGAFF. In DNA, the CDR3 is TGCAGCGTTGCAGGCAGGGTTGGGGTGGGAGCTTTCTTT. The chain recombines TRBV29-1 with TRBJ1-1, with a possible D match to TRBD1 (5 bases). This CDR3 comprises 13 residues. Germline lookup yields CDR1 SQVTM and CDR2 ANQGSEA. The V and J ends lost 4 bases and 10 bases respectively, with 19 bases between them.